This T cell receptor beta chain was found in a study of shared clonotypes between healthy human individuals. What was sequenced on ten immunoSEQ deep assay plates was unsorted PBMC DNA. As handled by the study authors: ImmunoSEQ output held junction-only sequences without quality scores, so filtering differed. Here immunoSEQ multiplex PCR was the method, and the copy in TCRdb shows in-frame clones only, minus some. V and J calls and clone size are as listed in that table; D and trimming were resolved from the DNA. The data hold 400,000 to 600,000 clones, with roughly 83% observed a single time. Deletions cut 8 bases from V and 3 bases from J, with 8 bases between. Per germline, CDR1 MNHEY and CDR2 SVGAGI. The CDR3 sequence is 11 residues long.

The specimen sequenced was PBMCs. The receptor's source is a woman aged 40 to 50 in good health. Some clones in this sample may be carry-over from other donors' samples. J is TRBJ2-7 and V is TRBV6-5; D not resolved. The CDR3 DNA sequence: TGTGCCAGCGGACCACGCTACGAGCAGTACTTC. Translated: CASGPRYEQYF.